Listed here are 24 T cell receptor beta chains from one sample, sequenced in a study of beta chain features in type 1 diabetes. The study, taken as a whole, reports: Patients with Type 1 diabetes showed moderately but significantly shorter TCRB CDR3s in all four CD4+ subsets.

Their cognate antigens are unknown. All of the isolated RNA was reverse transcribed, so expressed TCRB transcripts were sequenced. Libraries were prepared by immunoSEQ multiplex PCR; TCRdb keeps only in-frame clonotypes and omits some of them. The repertoire holds about 710,000 clones, with around 15% as singletons. The sequenced material came from naive CD4+ T cells from blood. The receptors were gathered from a man in his late teens or twenties with type 1 diabetes.

V is TRBV5-1 and J is TRBJ2-3; the D gene is possibly TRBD2 (6 bases). The V gene's germline CDR1 is SGHRS and CDR2 YFSETQ. The CDR3 sequence is 12 residues long. V lost 7 bases to trimming and J lost 3 bases, with 9 bases between them. Here the CDR3 DNA reads TGCGCCAGCTGCCGGGAGACAGATACGCAGTATTTT. This translates into CASCRETDTQYF.

This chain uses TRBV11-1 with TRBJ2-1; 10 bases match TRBD2. Germline V gives CDR1 SGHAT, CDR2 FQDESV (reference sequence). The CDR3 runs 15 residues. V shed 4 bases and J 4 bases; nucleotides not matched to a gene: 4. The chain's CDR3 is CASSSQRGGYNEQFF. Written as DNA, the CDR3 is TGTGCCAGCAGCTCCCAGCGGGGGGGGTACAATGAGCAGTTCTTC.

The sample holds a few counts of this clone. V gene TRBV29-1 combines with J gene TRBJ2-7; D gene unclear. V was trimmed by 7 bases and J by 5 bases, leaving 15 bases between them. This CDR3 spans 12 amino acids. Germline V gene data show CDR1 as SQVTM and CDR2 as ANQGSEA. For the CDR3, the DNA is TGCAGCGCCAAACCGAACGCCCACGAGCAGTACTTC. Translated: CSAKPNAHEQYF.

This clone has more than one count but fewer than ten. The chain carries TRBV29-1 and TRBJ2-3; 10 bases align to TRBD1. CDR3 length: 16 residues. The junction had 10 bases not matched to a gene; V was cut back by 6 bases and J by 1 base. CDR1 and CDR2 from the germline V gene are SQVTM and ANQGSEA. CDR3 in amino acids: CSVYDTGTGGTDTQYF. The DNA for the CDR3 is TGCAGCGTCTACGATACCGGGACAGGGGGCACAGATACGCAGTATTTT.

This clone was detected only a few times. This same CDR3 is encoded by further DNA sequences in the sample. This chain joins TRBV29-1 and TRBJ2-2, with TRBD1 matching 10 bases. Germline V gene sequence: CDR1 SQVTM, CDR2 ANQGSEA. V shed 4 bases and J 0 bases; nucleotides not matched to a gene: 2. This CDR3 has 15 residues. The CDR3 spells CSVGQGASNTGELFF. The CDR3 nucleotides are TGCAGCGTTGGACAGGGGGCATCGAACACCGGGGAGCTGTTTTTT.

In this sample, this clone turned up a few times. The DNA for the CDR3 is TGTGCCAGCAGCCGTCGGGGGCAGGCGAGTTTGGGCTACACCTTC. Its protein product is CASSRRGQASLGYTF. This rearrangement joins TRBV14 to TRBJ1-2, with D perhaps TRBD1 (6 bases). This CDR3 is built from 15 residues. V gave up 4 bases and J gave up 8 bases, with 20 bases separating them. Germline CDR1 SGHDN, CDR2 FVKESK.

The chain links TRBV4-2 to TRBJ2-7, with 7 bases fitting TRBD2. Germline CDR1 reads LGHNA; CDR2 reads YNFKEQ. V dropped 1 base and J dropped 1; count of bases not matched to a gene: 7. CDR3 length: 16 residues. As DNA, the CDR3 is TGTGCCAGCAGCCAAGTTACAGCGGGACCTTCCTACGAGCAGTACTTC. Amino acid sequence: CASSQVTAGPSYEQYF.

A note on this clone: The junction differs from germline at one of its ends, possibly a read error. V is TRBV5-1 and J is TRBJ2-1, with 12 positions matching TRBD2. CDR3 length: 15 amino acids. Germline V CDR1 and CDR2: SGHRS, YFSETQ. In DNA, the CDR3 is TGCGCCAGCAGCTTGGGGACTAGCGGGGTCAATGGGCAGTTCTTC. Translating gives CASSLGTSGVNGQFF.

The rearrangement joins TRBV7-3 to TRBJ2-1; unclear D gene. Trimming stripped 2 bases from V and 5 bases from J, with 10 bases between. CDR1 is SGHTA, CDR2 FQGTGA, per germline. There are 14 residues in the CDR3. The CDR3 reads CASSLGRSNNEQFF. DNA of the CDR3: TGTGCCAGCAGCTTAGGCAGGTCGAACAATGAGCAGTTCTTC.

This chain links TRBV6-5 with TRBJ2-7; 7 bases map to TRBD2. With V trimmed by 0 bases and J by 3 bases, 8 bases remained unmatched. CDR1 and CDR2 from the germline V gene are MNHEY and SVGAGI. The CDR3 runs 16 residues. The DNA for the CDR3 is TGTGCCAGCAGTTACTCAGGCGCGGGAGATCTCTACGAGCAGTACTTC. Amino acids: CASSYSGAGDLYEQYF.

This chain uses TRBV27 with TRBJ1-2, with 11 positions matching TRBD1. Losses at the gene ends were 5 bases for V and 6 bases for J; bases not matched to a gene: 11. There are 16 residues in the CDR3. Germline lookup yields CDR1 MNHEY and CDR2 SMNVEV (reference sequence). The CDR3, as DNA: TGTGCCAGCAGTCGTGTCCCGGGACAGGGGGTGGATGGCTACACCTTC. This translates into CASSRVPGQGVDGYTF.

The sample holds a few counts of this clone. The rearrangement links TRBV10-1 to TRBJ2-3, with 14 bases identical to TRBD2. Trimming took 4 bases from V and 6 from J; bases not matched to a gene: 3. Germline V lookup: CDR1 WNHNN, CDR2 SYGVQD (reference sequence). The CDR3 covers 15 residues. The CDR3 spells CASSGLAGGSDTQYF. DNA of the CDR3: TGCGCCAGCAGTGGACTAGCGGGAGGGAGCGATACGCAGTATTTT.

This clone was found a few times. The V gene is TRBV12-2, the J gene TRBJ1-6; the table calls TRBD1, which could not be checked here. TRBV12-2 is deemed a pseudogene. The CDR3 runs to 17 residues. DNA of the CDR3: TGTGCAAGTCGCTTAGCGGGGACAGGGGGCGATAATTCACCCCTCCACTTT. This codes for CASRLAGTGGDNSPLHF.

The chain has TRBV28 and TRBJ2-3, with D hard to call. Between the trimmed V and J ends, which lost 8 bases and 0 bases, there was a span of 12 bases. This CDR3 comprises 14 residues. Germline CDR1 reads MDHEN; CDR2 reads SYDVKM. The CDR3 DNA follows: TGTGCCAGCTGCCCTCCTGCTAGCACAGATACGCAGTATTTT. Encoded protein: CASCPPASTDTQYF.

Only one count was recorded for this clone. The chain employs TRBV9 and TRBJ2-6; 12 bases map to TRBD1. The germline gives CDR1 SGDLS, CDR2 YYNGEE. J lost 2 bases, V lost 3 bases, and 6 bases had no gene match. The CDR3 totals 18 residues. The CDR3 bases are TGTGCCAGCAGCGCAGTGGGACAGGGGGCGGCTGGGGCCAACGTCCTGACTTTC. Its protein product is CASSAVGQGAAGANVLTF.

This clone has more than one count but fewer than ten. This chain links TRBV19 with TRBJ2-5; 7 nucleotides match TRBD1. This CDR3 has 15 amino acids. Germline V CDR1 and CDR2: LNHDA, SQIVND (reference sequence). V gave up 3 bases and J gave up 5 bases; unmatched junction bases: 9. The CDR3 DNA reads as TGTGCCAGTAGTATTAAGAGGGGGCCTTCGGAGACCCAGTACTTC. This sequence encodes CASSIKRGPSETQYF.

The gene calls are TRBV2 and TRBJ2-5, with D hard to call. The V end was cut by 6 bases, the J end by 3 bases, with 11 bases between. In germline, CDR1 is SNHLY, CDR2 FYNNEI. There are 13 residues in the CDR3. The CDR3 protein is CASSYDLKETQYF. Here the CDR3 DNA reads TGTGCCAGCAGCTATGACTTGAAAGAGACCCAGTACTTC. Filled out from reference TRBV2 and TRBJ2-5, the complete variable domain reads EPEVTQTPSHQVTQMGQEVILRCVPISNHLYFYWYRQILGQKVEFLVSFYNNEISEKSEIFDDQFSVERPDGSNFTLKIRSTKLEDSAMYFCASSYDLKETQYFGPGTRLLVL.

This clone was counted between two and nine times. The rearrangement joins TRBV30 to TRBJ2-7, with 10 bases lining up with TRBD1. Per the germline V gene, CDR1 is GTSNPN and CDR2 is SVGIG (reference sequence). This CDR3 is built from 14 residues. The V gene end was trimmed by 1 base and the J gene end by 3 bases; junction bases not matched to a gene: 3. The DNA for the CDR3 is TGTGCCTGGAGTGCGGGACAGGGGATCTACGAGCAGTACTTC. Residues: CAWSAGQGIYEQYF.

The chain is built from TRBV15 and TRBJ2-6; tentatively, D is TRBD1 (6 bases). The CDR3 runs 17 residues. CDR1 and CDR2 (germline): LNHNV, YYDKDF (reference sequence). V was clipped by 1 base and J by 2 bases, with 12 bases between them. CDR3: CATSRGRTGTGANVLTF. Written as DNA, the CDR3 is TGTGCCACCAGCAGAGGTAGAACAGGGACTGGGGCCAACGTCCTGACTTTC.

The chain recombines TRBV29-1 with TRBJ2-1, with a possible D match to TRBD2 (7 bases). The ends were cut back, 7 bases at V and 1 base at J, with 14 bases in the middle. The V gene's germline CDR1 is SQVTM and CDR2 ANQGSEA. This CDR3 has 14 residues. Here the CDR3 DNA reads TGCAGCGCGGAAGGGGGGGCGTCCTACAATGAGCAGTTCTTC. Translated, it gives CSAEGGASYNEQFF.

V gene TRBV2 combines with J gene TRBJ2-3; TRBD1 is a possible D gene (6 bases). The CDR3 runs to 14 residues. Germline V gene lookup returns CDR1 SNHLY and CDR2 FYNNEI. V was clipped by 6 bases and J by 0 bases, with 10 bases between them. This CDR3 is CASSGTISTDTQYF. CDR3 bases: TGTGCCAGCAGCGGGACAATTAGCACAGATACGCAGTATTTT.

V and J are TRBV5-1 and TRBJ1-2, with D unresolved. Trimming pared 0 bases from V and 3 bases from J, leaving 9 bases between. This CDR3 is built from 14 residues. Per germline, CDR1 SGHRS and CDR2 YFSETQ. The CDR3 loop reads CASSLAGEDYGYTF. The DNA of the CDR3 is TGCGCCAGCAGCTTGGCCGGGGAGGACTATGGCTACACCTTC.

This clone was detected a few times. The chain employs TRBV25-1 and TRBJ2-1; D gene ambiguous. This CDR3 is 14 amino acids long. Trimming left V 6 bases short and J 0 bases short, with 9 bases between. Germline CDR1 is MGHDK and CDR2 is SYGVNS. Here the CDR3 reads CASRDTSSYNEQFF. Written as DNA, the CDR3 is TGTGCCAGCAGAGACACCAGCTCCTACAATGAGCAGTTCTTC.

This clone has a handful of counts. The chain recombines TRBV19 with TRBJ2-3; 10 nucleotides agree with TRBD2. Germline CDR1 is LNHDA and CDR2 is SQIVND (reference sequence). V lost 3 bases and J lost 4; bases outside the gene matches: 7. This CDR3 contains 16 residues. CDR3: CASSILQLAGPDTQYF. Written as DNA, the CDR3 is TGTGCCAGTAGTATTCTACAACTAGCGGGGCCAGATACGCAGTATTTT.